A single sample gave rise to the 2 T cell receptor beta chains below, sequenced in a study of PD-1 blockade in classical Hodgkin lymphoma. Time point specified: newly diagnosed, previously untreated cHL patient sample. Assay used: immunoSEQ multiplex PCR; TCRdb lists only in-frame clones, some missing. The sample carries tens of thousands of clones, more than 75% recorded once. The sequenced sample was peripheral blood mononuclear cells (PBMCs). Receptors originate from a human donor with classical Hodgkin lymphoma.

The chain links TRBV2 to TRBJ2-4, with a weak D call TRBD1 (5 bases). The ends were cut back, 9 bases at V and 0 bases at J, with 12 bases in the middle. This CDR3 is built from 14 residues. Germline CDR1 is SNHLY and CDR2 is FYNNEI. Written as DNA, the CDR3 is TGTGCCAGACAGGCACAGCCAGCCAAAAACATTCAGTACTTC. Translated, it gives CARQAQPAKNIQYF.

The chain combines TRBV19 with TRBJ2-7, with 7 bases fitting TRBD2. Looked up from germline, CDR1 is LNHDA and CDR2 is SQIVND (reference sequence). Trimming removed 8 bases from V and 2 bases from J; junction bases left unmatched: 12. The CDR3 covers 15 residues. The chain's CDR3 is CASPPLLAAPYEQYV. The CDR3 coding sequence is TGTGCCAGTCCGCCGCTCCTAGCGGCCCCCTACGAGCAGTACGTC.